What follows are 4 T cell receptor beta chains derived from one specimen sequenced in a study of graft-versus-host responses after intestinal transplantation. TCRdb's copy holds only in-frame clones and misses some; the assay was immunoSEQ multiplex PCR. The repertoire includes almost 30,000 clones, about three quarters of them detected once, and under 3.5% sits in the top ten. Once graft tissue had been processed, intraepithelial and lamina propria lymphocytes were released. Sequencing was performed on ileum tissue, taken 98 days after intestinal transplantation. Receptors were obtained from a human patient who received an intestinal transplant, so some T cells may come from the graft donor.

The chain is built from TRBV15 and TRBJ2-1; D may be TRBD2 (6 bases). Deletions cut 1 base from V and 6 bases from J, with 13 bases between. The length of the CDR3 is 15 residues. The germline V gene encodes CDR1 LNHNV and CDR2 YYDKDF (reference sequence). CDR3 amino acids: CATSRGVGGSNEQFF. The CDR3 DNA is TGTGCCACCAGCAGAGGAGTTGGGGGGTCCAATGAGCAGTTCTTC.

This chain uses TRBV6-1 with TRBJ2-3; D possibly uses TRBD1 or TRBD2 (5 bases each). CDR1 and CDR2 (germline): MNHNS, SASEGT. V lost 5 bases to trimming and J lost 2 bases, with 11 bases between them. CDR3 length: 14 residues. The CDR3 sequence is CASSLHGTTDTQYF. For the CDR3, the DNA is TGTGCCAGCAGTTTACATGGGACCACAGATACGCAGTATTTT.

V usage is TRBV27 and J usage is TRBJ1-5, with D uncertain. This CDR3 contains 12 residues. Trimming took off 1 base at V and 7 bases at J, with 5 bases between the two ends. Germline V gene sequence: CDR1 MNHEY, CDR2 SMNVEV (reference sequence). CDR3 amino acids: CASSLLDQPQHF. Written as DNA, the CDR3 is TGTGCCAGCAGTTTATTAGACCAGCCCCAGCATTTT.

This sequence joins TRBV2 and TRBJ2-5; a weak D match, TRBD1 (5 bases). The CDR3 spans 16 residues. Looked up from germline, CDR1 is SNHLY and CDR2 is FYNNEI. V gave up 0 bases and J gave up 0 bases, with 11 bases separating them. CDR3 bases: TGTGCCAGCAGTGAAGCGTTTAAGGGGAACCAAGAGACCCAGTACTTC. Protein sequence: CASSEAFKGNQETQYF.